The T cell receptor beta chain under discussion was sequenced for a study of technical replicates of blood from a few donors (dated by TCRdb to about 2017). Per the germline V gene, SGHTA is the CDR1 and FQGNSA is the CDR2. A distance of 20 bases separates the germline ends of V and J, which lose 3 bases and 8 bases respectively. The CDR3 has 16 amino acids, counting the end cysteine and phenylalanine. The DNA shown is the 48-base CDR3, in frame from base 1. Receptor amplification or capture employed the immunoSEQ multiplex PCR assay. TCRdb carries this immuneACCESS record with in-frame sequences only. Its versions omit some clonotypes, under half of them owing to an unresolved V gene in the studies checked, with the rest unexplained. The table for this sample lists about 74,000 clones; 85% to 95% of them were counted only once. Under 0.3% of the sample comes from the top ten. In regard to this clone: Its cognate antigen has yet to be identified. Within one base of it there is no much larger clone, and no base qualities were kept.

The sequencing sample was made of T cells isolated from PBMCs. The V and J genes are TRBV7-2 and TRBJ2-1, with a tentative D gene TRBD2 over 6 matching bases. This sequence originates from a human donor in good health. Here is the DNA: TGTGCCAGCAGCTTGGGGAGACTAGTAGGGTCGCATGAGCAGTTCTTC. Its protein is CASSLGRLVGSHEQFF.